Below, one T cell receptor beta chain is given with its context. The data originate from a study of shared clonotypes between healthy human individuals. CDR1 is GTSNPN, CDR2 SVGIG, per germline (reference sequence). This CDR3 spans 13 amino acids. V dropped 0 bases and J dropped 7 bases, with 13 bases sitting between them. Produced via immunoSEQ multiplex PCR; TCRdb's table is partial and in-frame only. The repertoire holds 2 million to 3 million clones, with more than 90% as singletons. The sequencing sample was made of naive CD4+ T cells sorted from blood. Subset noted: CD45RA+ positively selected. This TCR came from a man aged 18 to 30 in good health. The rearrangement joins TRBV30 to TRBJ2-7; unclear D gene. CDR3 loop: CAWSVHLAFEQYF. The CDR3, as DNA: TGTGCCTGGAGTGTACACCTGGCTTTTGAGCAGTACTTC.